This passage covers 3 T cell receptor beta chains from one sample sequenced in a study of neurological immune-mediated disorders. TCRdb reanalysed the 5' RACE reads using MiXCR and keeps one entry per CDR3 protein. The profile shows 50,000 to 60,000 distinct CDR3 sequences, around 2.3% of them singletons. The sample was PBMCs. The source is a man aged 45 to 65 with multiple sclerosis.

This clonotype was counted at least ten times. The chain joins TRBV7-2 to TRBJ2-2; D is possibly TRBD2 (5 bases). The V gene lost 1 base and the J gene lost 6 bases, with 15 bases spanning the gap. The V gene's germline CDR1 is SGHTA and CDR2 FQGNSA. The CDR3 has 16 residues. CDR3 in DNA: TGTGCCAGCAGCTTAGTTGTCGGGGTGGATCCCGGGGAGCTGTTTTTT. Translation: CASSLVVGVDPGELFF.

This clonotype was detected ten times or more. This sequence joins TRBV12-3 or TRBV12-4 and TRBJ1-5; 8 bases are a match to TRBD1. This CDR3 contains 13 residues. Trimming at V came to 6 bases and at J to 4 bases, leaving 2 bases not matched to a gene. CDR3 loop: CASRGTGNQPQHF. The CDR3 bases are TGTGCCAGCAGAGGGACAGGTAATCAGCCCCAGCATTTT.

The sample holds many counts of this clonotype. The chain recombines TRBV20-1 with TRBJ1-4, with TRBD1 identical over 9 bases. The V gene's germline CDR1 is DFQATT and CDR2 SNEGSKA (reference sequence). The CDR3 has 13 amino acids. V gave up 6 bases and J gave up 7 bases; unmatched junction bases: 6. The CDR3 is CSAPQGATEKLFF. For the CDR3, the DNA is TGCAGTGCCCCACAGGGGGCGACTGAAAAACTGTTTTTT.